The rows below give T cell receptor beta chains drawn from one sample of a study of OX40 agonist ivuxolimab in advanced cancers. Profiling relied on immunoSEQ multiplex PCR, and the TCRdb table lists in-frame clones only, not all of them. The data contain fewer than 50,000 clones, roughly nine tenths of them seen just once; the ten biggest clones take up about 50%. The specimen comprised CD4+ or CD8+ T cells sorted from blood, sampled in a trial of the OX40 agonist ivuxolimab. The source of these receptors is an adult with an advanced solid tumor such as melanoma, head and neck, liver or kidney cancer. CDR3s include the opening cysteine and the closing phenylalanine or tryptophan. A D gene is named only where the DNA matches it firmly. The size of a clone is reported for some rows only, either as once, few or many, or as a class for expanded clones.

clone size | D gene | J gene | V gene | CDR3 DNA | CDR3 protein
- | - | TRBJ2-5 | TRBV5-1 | TGCGCCAGCACCCTGGGTGGGGGTGAGGAGACCCAGTACTTC | CASTLGGGEETQYF
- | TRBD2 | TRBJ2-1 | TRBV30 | TGTGCCACCTACCCCGGGACTAGCGGGACTGTGCAGTTCTTC | CATYPGTSGTVQFF
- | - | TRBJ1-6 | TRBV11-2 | TGTGCCAGCAGCGAACAGGGAAGTGGCTCACCCCTCCACTTT | CASSEQGSGSPLHF
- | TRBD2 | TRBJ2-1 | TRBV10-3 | TGTGCCATCAGTGAAGCGGGAAACTACAATGAGCAGTTCTTC | CAISEAGNYNEQFF
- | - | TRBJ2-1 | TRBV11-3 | TGTGCCAGCAGCCGAGGGTCCAGCAATGAGCAGTTCTTC | CASSRGSSNEQFF
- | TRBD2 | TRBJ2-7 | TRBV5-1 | TGCGCCATCCCCCGGCTAGCGGGACAACAAACTCACTACGAGCAGTACTTC | CAIPRLAGQQTHYEQYF
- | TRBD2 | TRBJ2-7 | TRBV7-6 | TGTGCCAGCAGCTCCACTAGCGGGAGGGAGCAGTACTTC | CASSSTSGREQYF
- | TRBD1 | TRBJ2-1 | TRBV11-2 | TGTGCCAGCAGCTTCGAGGGGGCGCTATACAATGAGCAGTTCTTC | CASSFEGALYNEQFF
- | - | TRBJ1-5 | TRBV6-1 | TGTGCCAGCAGGAGGGACGGCAATCAGCCCCAGCATTTT | CASRRDGNQPQHF
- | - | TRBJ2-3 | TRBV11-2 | TGTGCCAGCAGCCCAGAAGTTTCAGATACGCAGTATTTT | CASSPEVSDTQYF
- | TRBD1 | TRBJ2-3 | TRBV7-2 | TGTGCCAGCAGCTCGGGACAGTACACAGATACGCAGTATTTT | CASSSGQYTDTQYF
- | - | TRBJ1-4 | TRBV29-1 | TGCAGCGTGAGGGGTGACGGTGAAAAACTGTTTTTT | CSVRGDGEKLFF
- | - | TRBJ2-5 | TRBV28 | TGTGCCAGCACCCCGCCGGGGGGCAGAGAGACCCAGTACTTC | CASTPPGGRETQYF
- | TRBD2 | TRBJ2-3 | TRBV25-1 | TGTGCCAGCAGTGCCCGGGGGTCGGGGGGATCAGATACGCAGTATTTT | CASSARGSGGSDTQYF
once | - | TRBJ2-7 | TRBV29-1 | TGCAGCGTTGAATTTTCCGGGATTATGGACGAGCAGTACTTC | CSVEFSGIMDEQYF